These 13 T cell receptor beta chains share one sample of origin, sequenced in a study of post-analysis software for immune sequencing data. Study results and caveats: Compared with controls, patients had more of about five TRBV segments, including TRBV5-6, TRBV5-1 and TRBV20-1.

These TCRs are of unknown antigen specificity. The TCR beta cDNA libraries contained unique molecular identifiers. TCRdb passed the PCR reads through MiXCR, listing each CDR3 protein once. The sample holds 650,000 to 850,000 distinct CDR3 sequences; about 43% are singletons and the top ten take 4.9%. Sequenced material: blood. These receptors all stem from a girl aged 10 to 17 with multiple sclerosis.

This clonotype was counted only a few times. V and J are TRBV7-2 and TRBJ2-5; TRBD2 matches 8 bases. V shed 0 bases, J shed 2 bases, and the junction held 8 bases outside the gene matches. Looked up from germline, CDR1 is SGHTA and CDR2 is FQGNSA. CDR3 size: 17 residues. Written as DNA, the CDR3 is TGTGCCAGCAGCTTAGCGATTTCGGGACTAGGGCAAGAGACCCAGTACTTC. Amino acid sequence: CASSLAISGLGQETQYF. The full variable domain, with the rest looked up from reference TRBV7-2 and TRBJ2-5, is GAGVSQSPSNKVTEKGKDVELRCDPISGHTALYWYRQSLGQGLEFLIYFQGNSAPDKSGLPSDRFSAERTGGSVSTLTIQRTQQEDSAVYLCASSLAISGLGQETQYFGPGTRLLVL.

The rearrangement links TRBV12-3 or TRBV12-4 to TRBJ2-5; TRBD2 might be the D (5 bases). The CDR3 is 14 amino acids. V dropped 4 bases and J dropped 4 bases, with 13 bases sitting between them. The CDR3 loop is CASSYVGVSETQYF. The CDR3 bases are TGTGCCAGCAGTTACGTGGGAGTATCAGAGACCCAGTACTTC.

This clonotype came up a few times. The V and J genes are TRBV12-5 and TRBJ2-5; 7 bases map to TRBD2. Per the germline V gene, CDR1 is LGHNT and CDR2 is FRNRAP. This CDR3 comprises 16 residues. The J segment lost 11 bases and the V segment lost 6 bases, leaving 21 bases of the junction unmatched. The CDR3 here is CASGIPIGGESGEQYF. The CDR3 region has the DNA TGTGCTAGTGGGATCCCGATAGGAGGGGAGAGCGGGGAGCAGTACTTC.

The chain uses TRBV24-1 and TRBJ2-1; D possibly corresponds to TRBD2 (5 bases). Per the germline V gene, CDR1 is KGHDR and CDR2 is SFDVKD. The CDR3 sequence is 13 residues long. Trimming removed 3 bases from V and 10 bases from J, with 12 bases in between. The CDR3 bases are TGTGCCACCAGTGATGCCACTAGGCGCGAGCAGTTCTTC. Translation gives CATSDATRREQFF.

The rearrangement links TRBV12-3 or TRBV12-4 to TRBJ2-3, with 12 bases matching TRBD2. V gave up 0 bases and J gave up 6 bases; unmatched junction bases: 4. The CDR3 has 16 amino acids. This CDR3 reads CASSLADLAGGDTQYF. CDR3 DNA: TGTGCCAGCAGTTTAGCCGACCTAGCGGGAGGGGATACGCAGTATTTT.

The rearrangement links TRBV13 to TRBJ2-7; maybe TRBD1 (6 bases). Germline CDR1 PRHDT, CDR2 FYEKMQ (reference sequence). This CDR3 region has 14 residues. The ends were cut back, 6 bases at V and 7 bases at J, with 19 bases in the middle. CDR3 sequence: CASSWTALSGEQYF. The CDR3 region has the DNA TGTGCCAGCAGTTGGACAGCTCTGTCGGGGGAGCAGTACTTC.

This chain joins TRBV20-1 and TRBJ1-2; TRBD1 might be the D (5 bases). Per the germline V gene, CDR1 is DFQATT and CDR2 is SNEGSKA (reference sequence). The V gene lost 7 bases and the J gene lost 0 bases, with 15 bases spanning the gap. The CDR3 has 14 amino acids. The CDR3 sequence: CSGSHGGANYGYTF. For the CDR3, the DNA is TGCAGTGGTAGCCATGGGGGAGCTAACTATGGCTACACCTTC.

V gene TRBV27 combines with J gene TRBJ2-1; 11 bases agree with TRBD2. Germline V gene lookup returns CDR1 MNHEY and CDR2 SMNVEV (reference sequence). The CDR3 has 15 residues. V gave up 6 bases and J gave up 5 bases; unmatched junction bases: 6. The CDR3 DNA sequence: TGTGCCAGCAGGCTAGTAGCGGGAGGGGACAATGAGCAGTTCTTC. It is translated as CASRLVAGGDNEQFF.

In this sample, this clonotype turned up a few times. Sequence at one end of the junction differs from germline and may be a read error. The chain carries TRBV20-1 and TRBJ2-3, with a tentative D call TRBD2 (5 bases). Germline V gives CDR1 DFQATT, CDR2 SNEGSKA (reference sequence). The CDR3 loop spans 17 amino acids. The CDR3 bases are TGCAGTGCTAGAGATAGGGTTTCTAGCAGAAGCACGGATACGCAGTATTTT. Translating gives CSARDRVSSRSTDTQYF.

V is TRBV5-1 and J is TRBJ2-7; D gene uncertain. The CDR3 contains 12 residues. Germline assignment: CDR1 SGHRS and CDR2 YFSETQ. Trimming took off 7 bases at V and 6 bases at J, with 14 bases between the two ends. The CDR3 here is CASAEPLGEQYF. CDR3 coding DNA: TGCGCCAGCGCGGAGCCCTTGGGCGAGCAGTACTTC.

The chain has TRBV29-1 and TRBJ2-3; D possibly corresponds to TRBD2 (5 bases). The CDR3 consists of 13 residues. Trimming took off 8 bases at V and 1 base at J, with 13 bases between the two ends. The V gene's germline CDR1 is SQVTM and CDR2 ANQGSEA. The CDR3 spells CSTKQRGTDTQYF. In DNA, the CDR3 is TGCAGCACAAAACAGAGGGGCACAGATACGCAGTATTTT.

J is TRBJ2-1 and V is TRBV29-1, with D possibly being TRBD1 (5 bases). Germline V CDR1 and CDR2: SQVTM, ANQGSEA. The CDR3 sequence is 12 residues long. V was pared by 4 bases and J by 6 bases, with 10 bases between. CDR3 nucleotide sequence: TGCAGCGTTGGGGGCCGGGCCAATGAGCAGTTCTTC. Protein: CSVGGRANEQFF.

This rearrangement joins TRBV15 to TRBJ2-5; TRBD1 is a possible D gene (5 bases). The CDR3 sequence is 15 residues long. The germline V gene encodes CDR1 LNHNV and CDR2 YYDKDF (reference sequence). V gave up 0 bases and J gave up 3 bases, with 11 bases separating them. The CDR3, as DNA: TGTGCCACCAGCAGAGATGGCGGCAGGGAAGAGACCCAGTACTTC. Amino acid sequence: CATSRDGGREETQYF.